The 24 T cell receptor beta chains reported below all come from one sample, sequenced in a study of tumor and adjacent non-tumor tissue in lung cancer listed by TCRdb under 2018. The method behind the library was multiplex PCR. TCRdb records Illumina HiSeq 2500 as the sequencer. TCRbeta libraries were constructed through three rounds of nested PCR with primers (Table S4) according to protocols modified from ARM-PCR. TCRdb reprocessed the public reads (quality trimming at Q25 with fastp, clone calling with MiXCR) and kept in-frame beta chains. Every distinct CDR3 protein forms one entry, paired with its most common genes and DNA. This sample comprises 60,000 to 100,000 distinct CDR3 sequences, over 60% of them detected only once. The ten most abundant clones make up under 40% of the sample. RNA was isolated from bulk unsorted tissue, and RNA quality was assessed with a NanoDrop ND-1000 and an Agilent 2100. The normal lung samples consisted of distant non-tumor tissue collected more than 3 cm from the tumor edge.

Sequenced: distant non-tumor lung tissue. The receptors were gathered from a man between 70 and 80 years old with non-small cell lung cancer.

This clonotype appeared many times. The rearrangement uses TRBV28 and TRBJ1-4; D possibly corresponds to TRBD1 (5 bases). Germline assignment: CDR1 MDHEN and CDR2 SYDVKM. There are 16 residues in the CDR3. Trimming took 4 bases from V and 8 from J, leaving 20 bases between them. The CDR3 nucleotides are TGTGCCAGCAGTTCGTCGACCGAGGGGCCTGTCGAAAAACTGTTTTTT. It yields the protein CASSSSTEGPVEKLFF.

About this clonotype itself: A much larger clone is a single base away; this may be a read error. J is TRBJ1-2 and V is TRBV5-1; 7 nucleotides match TRBD1. The germline gives CDR1 SGHRS, CDR2 YFSETQ. The trim removed 1 base at V and 10 bases at J, leaving 10 bases unmatched. The CDR3 sequence is 14 residues long. The DNA for the CDR3 is TGCGCCAGCAGCTTGCGACAGGGCCTAGACGACTACACCTTC. This codes for CASSLRQGLDDYTF.

Comments on this clonotype: At one of its ends the junction is not consistent with the germline gene, which may arise from a read error. The chain couples TRBV11-1 to TRBJ2-2; D is perhaps TRBD2 (5 bases). This CDR3 comprises 14 residues. Germline values: CDR1 SGHAT, CDR2 FQDESV (reference sequence). CDR3 nucleotides: TGTGCCAGCAGCTTGACTTGGAGCACCGGGAAGCTGTTTTTT. Residues: CASSLTWSTGKLFF.

This clonotype occurred a few times. A much larger clone is a single base away; this may be a read error. J is TRBJ1-2 and V is TRBV4-1; D is ambiguous. V lost 1 base, J lost 7 bases, and 10 bases lay in between. The length of the CDR3 is 13 residues. The germline gives CDR1 MGHRA, CDR2 YSYEKL. CDR3 protein: CASSQVRSGGYTF. Written as DNA, the CDR3 is TGCGCCAGCAGCCAAGTCAGATCCGGTGGCTACACCTTC.

As to this clonotype: A read error is possible here, since a much larger clone lies one base away. The chain employs TRBV28 and TRBJ1-1; 7 positions match TRBD1. The J segment lost 6 bases and the V segment lost 1 base, leaving 11 bases of the junction unmatched. CDR1 and CDR2 (germline): MDHEN, SYDVKM. This CDR3 is 16 amino acids long. CDR3 DNA: TGTGCCAGCAGTTTATCATCGTTGTGCAGGGGGGCTGAAGCTTTCTTT. Translated, it gives CASSLSSLCRGAEAFF.

This clonotype has a single count. Here the CDR3 omits its conserved ending phenylalanine or tryptophan, so a read error is the likely source. The gene calls are TRBV6-5 and TRBJ1-6, with no clear D. Germline V gene data show CDR1 as MNHEY and CDR2 as SVGAGI. The CDR3 has 16 amino acids. CDR3: CASSYPIGQAHSLLHI. CDR3 bases: TGTGCCAGCAGTTACCCTATTGGGCAGGCTCATTCACTCCTCCACATT.

With respect to this clonotype: The CDR3 end shows no conserved phenylalanine or tryptophan, and so a read error is likely. The genes are TRBV6-2 or TRBV6-3 and TRBJ2-1; 7 nucleotides agree with TRBD2. The CDR3 runs 14 residues. Germline CDR1 is MNHEY and CDR2 is SVGEGT. CDR3 nucleotide sequence: TGTGCCAGCTCAGCGGGAAAGTCCTACTATGAGCAGTTCTCC. Translating it yields CASSAGKSYYEQFS.

Details on this clonotype: One end of the junction does not line up with germline, which may come from a read error. This chain joins TRBV6-5 and TRBJ2-6; 7 nucleotides line up with TRBD1. CDR1 is MNHEY and CDR2 is SVGAGI in the germline V gene. The CDR3 loop spans 17 amino acids. CDR3 sequence reads: CASSSGIGGSGAKVLSF. The CDR3 nucleotides read TGTGCCAGCAGTTCCGGGATAGGGGGCTCTGGGGCCAAGGTCCTGAGTTTC.

J is TRBJ2-3 and V is TRBV11-3; D remains unclear. The germline V gene has CDR1 SGHNT and CDR2 YENEEA. This CDR3 has 14 residues. The CDR3 nucleotides are TGTGAAAGAAGATTTGGCGAGAAAACAGATAACAAGTATTTT. Protein sequence: CERRFGEKTDNKYF.

The J gene is TRBJ2-7, the V gene TRBV6-2 or TRBV6-3, with TRBD2 matching 8 bases. With 10 bases clipped from V and 0 bases from J, the junction kept 11 bases outside the gene matches. Germline CDR1 MNHEY, CDR2 SVGEGT. This CDR3 is built from 15 residues. Here the CDR3 reads CATSRGGLYSYEQYF. The CDR3 DNA is TGTGCCACCAGCCGGGGGGGACTATACTCCTACGAGCAGTACTTC.

This rearrangement joins TRBV20-1 to TRBJ2-2; perhaps TRBD2 as D (6 bases). CDR3 size: 14 residues. Germline lookup yields CDR1 DFQATT and CDR2 SNEGSKA (reference sequence). V was trimmed by 5 bases and J by 6 bases, leaving 16 bases between them. The CDR3 reads CSARREWGSGELFF. The CDR3 DNA follows: TGCAGTGCTCGGAGGGAGTGGGGATCCGGGGAGCTGTTTTTT.

Only a few counts were recorded for this clonotype. This could be a read error, since a much larger clone is one nucleotide away. The J gene is TRBJ2-1, the V gene TRBV29-1; D may be TRBD2 (5 bases). The CDR3 extends over 12 amino acids. Germline loops: CDR1 SQVTM, CDR2 ANQGSEA. Trimming removed 4 bases from V and 7 bases from J, with 11 bases in between. The CDR3 sequence: CSVAAGRNEQFF. DNA for the CDR3: TGCAGCGTTGCCGCGGGTAGGAATGAGCAGTTCTTC.

Details on this clonotype: A much more abundant neighbour one base away suggests this may be a read error. V is TRBV7-9 and J is TRBJ2-3; TRBD1 might be the D (6 bases). The CDR3 is 15 residues long. Trimming took off 5 bases at V and 2 bases at J, with 14 bases between the two ends. In germline, CDR1 is SEHNR, CDR2 FQNEAQ (reference sequence). CDR3 protein: CASSLFQGFTDTQYF. In DNA, the CDR3 is TGTGCCAGCAGCCTATTTCAGGGGTTCACAGATACGCAGTATTTT.

This chain connects TRBV5-4 to TRBJ2-1; no definite D call. V lost 4 bases and J 7 bases, leaving 15 bases between the germline ends. Germline V gene sequence: CDR1 SGHNT, CDR2 YYREEE (reference sequence). The CDR3 runs to 14 residues. CDR3 DNA sequence: TGTGCCAGCAGCGCGAGGTCAGCTGTAAATGAGCAGTTCTTC. Translating gives CASSARSAVNEQFF.

Turning to this clonotype: Germline and junction disagree at one end, which may indicate a read error. The V gene is TRBV5-6, the J gene TRBJ2-7; 7 bases map to TRBD2. Germline lookup yields CDR1 SGHDT and CDR2 YYEEEE. The CDR3 loop spans 15 amino acids. This chain's CDR3 is CTSSYGGGRRNEQYF. CDR3 bases: TGTACCAGCAGCTATGGGGGAGGGCGCAGAAACGAGCAATACTTC.

This clonotype was observed a few times. The chain carries TRBV6-2 or TRBV6-3 and TRBJ1-5, with D perhaps matching TRBD1 (6 bases). Trimming pared 6 bases from V and 11 bases from J, leaving 23 bases between. Per the germline V gene, CDR1 is MNHEY and CDR2 is SVGEGT. The CDR3 has 15 residues. The DNA for the CDR3 is TGTGCCAGCAGCGGGGGAGCGGGGCGAAGGGGGACCCAGCATTTT. Its translation: CASSGGAGRRGTQHF.

To note about this clonotype: A read error may account for a junction end that differs from germline. This sequence joins TRBV4-1 and TRBJ1-2; TRBD1 matches at 8 bases. The germline V gene has CDR1 MGHRA and CDR2 YSYEKL. This CDR3 has 15 residues. CDR3: CSSSQGIRGLDGYTF. CDR3 in DNA: TGCTCCAGCAGCCAAGGCATCAGGGGGCTGGATGGCTACACCTTC.

Notes on this clonotype: The CDR3 ends on some other residue instead of the conserved phenylalanine or tryptophan, so this is likely a read error. This chain links TRBV4-2 with TRBJ2-1; 7 positions match TRBD2. This CDR3 is 16 amino acids long. Germline V gives CDR1 LGHNA, CDR2 YNFKEQ. Trimming cost V 4 bases and J 8 bases; bases outside gene matches: 14. CDR3 coding DNA: TGTGCCAGCAGCCCCTGGGGGGAGGGCCATTTCCATGAGCAGTTCTTA. It specifies CASSPWGEGHFHEQFL.

In this sample, this clonotype turned up a few times. A much larger clonotype is one base distant, so this may be a read error. The J gene is TRBJ2-1, the V gene TRBV28, with TRBD1 matching 7 bases. The CDR3 is made up of 11 amino acids. Germline V gives CDR1 MDHEN, CDR2 SYDVKM. The CDR3: CTSRDRVEQFF. The CDR3 DNA is TGTACCAGCAGAGACAGGGTTGAGCAGTTCTTC.

As for this clonotype: The junction and the germline gene differ at one end; a read error may be behind it. This chain links TRBV6-1 with TRBJ2-3; D not resolved. This CDR3 contains 12 residues. The germline V gene encodes CDR1 MNHNS and CDR2 SASEGT. The CDR3 loop reads CASNESNFMQYF. CDR3 sequence (DNA): TGTGCCAGCAATGAATCCAATTTTATGCAGTATTTT.

Notes on this clonotype: A read error may be the cause here, since a much bigger clone is one base away. V gene TRBV14 combines with J gene TRBJ2-7; 8 nucleotides line up with TRBD1. Germline values: CDR1 SGHDN, CDR2 FVKESK. CDR3 length: 16 residues. The CDR3 region is CASSQFGQGGVYDQYF. The CDR3, as DNA: TGTGCCAGCAGCCAATTTGGACAGGGTGGTGTCTACGATCAGTACTTC.

This clonotype has just a few counts. At one boundary the junction diverges from the germline segment, which might be a read error. This chain joins TRBV5-6 and TRBJ2-7; TRBD1 aligns across 8 bases. Germline lookup yields CDR1 SGHDT and CDR2 YYEEEE. The CDR3 totals 16 residues. CDR3 in amino acids: CASSSVVRDRTYEKYF. In DNA, the CDR3 is TGTGCTAGTAGCTCCGTTGTCCGGGACAGGACCTACGAGAAGTACTTC.

A note on this clonotype: A much bigger clone sits one base away, suggesting this may be a read error. The chain couples TRBV12-3 or TRBV12-4 to TRBJ2-7, with 8 nucleotides matching TRBD2. The CDR3 is 15 residues long. The CDR3 loop reads CASSLGAGALYELYF. The DNA for the CDR3 is TGTGCCAGCAGTTTAGGAGCGGGAGCCCTGTACGAGCTGTACTTC.

As to this clonotype: At one end, the junction sequence differs from germline, possibly due to a read error. The CDR3 sequence is CASNYSQGENTGELFF. As DNA, the CDR3 is TGTGCTAGCAATTACTCGCAGGGGGAAAACACCGGGGAGCTGTTTTTT. This chain joins TRBV6-7 and TRBJ2-2, with 7 bases aligning to TRBD1. TRBV6-7 is designated an ORF whose function remains uncertain. The CDR3 is made up of 16 amino acids.